These 13 T cell receptor beta chains originate from one sample sequenced in a study of graft-versus-host responses after intestinal transplantation. Here immunoSEQ multiplex PCR was the method, and the copy in TCRdb shows in-frame clones only, minus some. Among roughly 100,000 clones listed, more than 85% were seen once. No antigen has been identified for these receptors. Here the sequenced sample was unstimulated CD8+ T cells sorted from spleen or lymph node cells, taken before intestinal transplant. The receptors here all came from a human donor who received an intestinal transplant.

CDR3 in DNA: TGTGCCTGGAGTGTACTGTGGACAGGTTACACCGGGGAGCTGTTTTTT. Translation gives CAWSVLWTGYTGELFF. V gene TRBV30 combines with J gene TRBJ2-2, with 7 bases identical to TRBD1. Germline V lookup: CDR1 GTSNPN, CDR2 SVGIG (reference sequence). There are 16 residues in the CDR3. Unmatched junction bases numbered 7, after V lost 0 bases and J lost 3 bases.

This chain links TRBV2 with TRBJ2-3; TRBD1 matches 7 bases. V gave up 6 bases and J gave up 2 bases; unmatched junction bases: 2. The germline V gene has CDR1 SNHLY and CDR2 FYNNEI. This CDR3 has 13 residues. CDR3 protein: CASSGTDTDTQYF. The CDR3 bases are TGTGCCAGCAGCGGGACAGACACAGATACGCAGTATTTT.

V is TRBV10-3 and J is TRBJ2-1; D tentatively fits TRBD1 or TRBD2 (5 bases each). CDR1 and CDR2 (germline): ENHRY, SYGVKD. Trimming pared 5 bases from V and 8 bases from J, leaving 19 bases between. There are 15 residues in the CDR3. CDR3 region: CAISPGTGNVDEQFF. The DNA of the CDR3 is TGTGCCATCAGTCCCGGGACCGGCAATGTGGATGAGCAGTTCTTC.

The chain uses TRBV15 and TRBJ2-1; 9 bases fit TRBD2. The CDR3 has 15 amino acids. The germline V gene encodes CDR1 LNHNV and CDR2 YYDKDF (reference sequence). Unmatched junction bases numbered 9, after V lost 3 bases and J lost 9 bases. In DNA form, the CDR3 reads TGTGCCACCAGCAGGTTGGCTAGCGGGGAGGGTGAGCAGTTCTTC. Translation: CATSRLASGEGEQFF.

This clone has just a few counts. The rearrangement links TRBV10-3 to TRBJ2-7, with a weak D call TRBD2 (6 bases). CDR3 length equals 14 residues. V shed 3 bases and J shed 5 bases, with 14 bases lying between them. Germline V CDR1 and CDR2: ENHRY, SYGVKD. CDR3: CAISESYGGNEQYF. DNA for the CDR3: TGTGCCATCAGTGAAAGTTATGGGGGGAACGAGCAGTACTTC.

J is TRBJ2-3 and V is TRBV6-1; 10 bases are a match to TRBD2. Unmatched junction bases numbered 13, after V lost 4 bases and J lost 3 bases. The CDR3 has 18 residues. Germline CDR1 and CDR2: MNHNS and SASEGT. CDR3 coding DNA: TGTGCCAGCAGTGGAAATAGCGGGGGGTTTGGGGGAACAGATACGCAGTATTTT. It codes for CASSGNSGGFGGTDTQYF.

Here the CDR3 DNA reads TGTGCCAGCAGCCAGGACAGGAGCTATGGCTACACCTTC. It specifies CASSQDRSYGYTF. The chain is built from TRBV5-4 and TRBJ1-2, with 7 bases identical to TRBD1. CDR3 length: 13 residues. In germline, CDR1 is SGHNT, CDR2 YYREEE (reference sequence). Trimming removed 4 bases from V and 4 bases from J; junction bases left unmatched: 4.

The rearrangement uses TRBV6-1 and TRBJ2-7, with a possible D match to TRBD1 (6 bases). This CDR3 contains 14 residues. The ends were cut back, 4 bases at V and 2 bases at J, with 12 bases in the middle. Germline CDR1 MNHNS, CDR2 SASEGT. The CDR3: CASSGWGPTYEQYF. CDR3 DNA sequence: TGTGCCAGCAGTGGGTGGGGGCCAACCTACGAGCAGTACTTC.

The V gene is TRBV7-9, the J gene TRBJ1-6; no definite D call. This CDR3 region has 16 residues. Germline V gene data show CDR1 as SEHNR and CDR2 as FQNEAQ (reference sequence). V was shortened by 1 base and J by 0 bases, with 7 bases between the two germline ends. CDR3 DNA: TGTGCCAGCAGCTTAGTAGGGAGCTCCTATAATTCACCCCTCCACTTT. Translation: CASSLVGSSYNSPLHF.

The rearrangement joins TRBV30 to TRBJ2-7; 7 bases align to TRBD1. V gave up 3 bases and J gave up 4 bases; unmatched junction bases: 6. The CDR3 contains 13 residues. Per the germline V gene, CDR1 is GTSNPN and CDR2 is SVGIG (reference sequence). CDR3 in DNA: TGTGCCTGGAGCTGGGACAGATCGTACGAGCAGTACTTC. This codes for CAWSWDRSYEQYF.

This rearrangement joins TRBV19 to TRBJ1-5; 7 bases fit TRBD1. V dropped 10 bases and J dropped 2; count of bases not matched to a gene: 5. The CDR3 covers 13 residues. Germline lookup yields CDR1 LNHDA and CDR2 SQIVND (reference sequence). CDR3 loop: CATDRAGNQPQHF. The DNA for the CDR3 is TGTGCCACAGACAGGGCGGGCAATCAGCCCCAGCATTTT.

The V gene is TRBV4-2, the J gene TRBJ2-3, with 10 nucleotides matching TRBD2. Per the germline V gene, CDR1 is LGHNA and CDR2 is YNFKEQ. Trimming at V came to 1 base and at J to 4 bases, leaving 2 bases not matched to a gene. The CDR3 spans 15 residues. CDR3 in amino acids: CASSQVSGGSDTQYF. In nucleotides, the CDR3 is TGTGCCAGCAGCCAAGTTAGCGGGGGGTCAGATACGCAGTATTTT.

The table lists this clone with a few counts. The chain recombines TRBV4-1 with TRBJ1-2; 8 nucleotides match TRBD1. This CDR3 spans 14 amino acids. V gave up 0 bases and J gave up 8 bases; unmatched junction bases: 5. CDR1 and CDR2 from the germline V gene are MGHRA and YSYEKL. The DNA for the CDR3 is TGCGCCAGCAGCCAAGAATGGACAGGGTGGGGCTACACCTTC. This codes for CASSQEWTGWGYTF.